The subject of this entry is one TCR beta chain. The antigen is undetermined. Sequencing templates came from extracted RNA that was reverse transcribed into cDNA. The protocol was immunoSEQ multiplex PCR, while the TCRdb copy is restricted to in-frame clones and leaves out a portion. Here the sample spans about 130,000 clones, roughly three fifths being singletons. These data come from a study of CD8+ T cells in alopecia areata. In the study overall: In an open-label trial, patients got 5 to 10 mg tofacitinib twice daily. Tofacitinib exposure lasted 6 to 18 months, followed by 6 months off drug.

Lesional scalp tissue (obtained by punch biopsy) and peripheral blood were collected from alopecia areata patients. V lost 3 bases, J lost 1 base, and 9 bases lay in between. Looked up from germline, CDR1 is MNHEY and CDR2 is SMNVEV (reference sequence). The CDR3 has 14 amino acids. Whole-study findings and limits: Affected scalp, especially in alopecia totalis/universalis, had a higher clonality than normal scalp did.

The chain links TRBV27 to TRBJ2-5; D gene uncertain. The clonotype comes from a human donor with alopecia areata. The sequencing here drew on CD4+ T cells sorted from blood, taken at week 0. The CDR3: CASSFVGIQETQYF. The CDR3 region has the DNA TGTGCCAGCAGTTTTGTTGGGATCCAAGAGACCCAGTACTTC.